This T cell receptor (beta chain) appears in the sequencing data of a study of spatial heterogeneity in lung cancer. TCRdb ran MiXCR on the 5' RACE reads and lists one entry per CDR3 protein. The profile shows 18,000 or so distinct CDR3 sequences, 8.5% to 10% of them singletons. Notes on the study in general: Tumor mutation count correlated with how many alpha and beta TCRs expanded intratumorally.

The CDR3 is made up of 15 amino acids. The V gene lost 2 bases and the J gene lost 1 base, with 10 bases spanning the gap. This clonotype was seen many times. Its antigen is undetermined. For a library built for alpha chains, this beta chain is a stray read; little rests on its size. Time point indicated: sample taken at primary tumor resection. The input material, whole RNA from tumor, nontumor lung or frozen PBMC, was sequenced unsorted. V is TRBV12-3 or TRBV12-4 and J is TRBJ2-3; a possible D gene is TRBD2 (5 bases). The receptor was isolated from a female donor with early-stage non-small cell lung cancer. The starting material was lung tumor tissue, obtained at surgery. The CDR3 is CASSLTVSGTDTQYF. CDR3 coding DNA: TGTGCCAGCAGTTTAACGGTTAGCGGCACAGATACGCAGTATTTT.